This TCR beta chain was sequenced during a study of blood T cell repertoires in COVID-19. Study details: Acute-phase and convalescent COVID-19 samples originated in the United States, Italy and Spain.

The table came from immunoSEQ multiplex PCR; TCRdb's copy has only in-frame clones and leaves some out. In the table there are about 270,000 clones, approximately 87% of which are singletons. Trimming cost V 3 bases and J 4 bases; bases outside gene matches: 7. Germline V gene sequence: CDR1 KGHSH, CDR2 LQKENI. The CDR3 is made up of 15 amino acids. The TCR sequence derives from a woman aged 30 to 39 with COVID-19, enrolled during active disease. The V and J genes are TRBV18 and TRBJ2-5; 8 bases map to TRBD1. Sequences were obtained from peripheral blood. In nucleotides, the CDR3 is TGTGCCAGCTCACCTCGGCAGGGGGCCGGAGAGACCCAGTACTTC. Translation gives CASSPRQGAGETQYF. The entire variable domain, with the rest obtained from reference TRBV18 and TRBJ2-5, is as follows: NAGVMQNPRHLVRRRGQEARLRCSPMKGHSHVYWYRQLPEEGLKFMVYLQKENIIDESGMPKERFSAEFPKEGPSILRIQQVVRGDSAAYFCASSPRQGAGETQYFGPGTRLLVL.